Listed below are T cell receptor beta chains from one sample, sequenced in a study of Graves' ophthalmopathy and Graves' hyperthyroidism. TCRdb itself ran the multiplex PCR reads through MiXCR, one entry per CDR3 protein. This repertoire shows under 350,000 distinct CDR3 sequences, around a sixth found once; its top ten account for approximately 13%. The sequenced sample was peripheral blood. These TCRs come from an adult man with Graves' ophthalmopathy. The CDR3 runs from the conserved cysteine through the conserved F or W. Each record gives: D gene, V gene, J gene, CDR3 protein. The D gene is left open where the match is weak.

d_call: NA
v_call: TRBV6-1
j_call: TRBJ1-2
cdr3_aa: CASSWILRGDGYIF

d_call: TRBD1
v_call: TRBV11-2
j_call: TRBJ2-2
cdr3_aa: CASSLGAATGGTGELFF

d_call: TRBD2
v_call: TRBV12-3/TRBV12-4
j_call: TRBJ2-7
cdr3_aa: CASSTISGTSVSYEQYF

d_call: TRBD1
v_call: TRBV7-2
j_call: TRBJ1-2
cdr3_aa: CASSPTGGNYGYTF

d_call: NA
v_call: TRBV6-1
j_call: TRBJ1-1
cdr3_aa: CASSKTGGEDTEAFF

d_call: NA
v_call: TRBV9
j_call: TRBJ2-4
cdr3_aa: CASSAEGLGIQYF

d_call: NA
v_call: TRBV2
j_call: TRBJ2-7
cdr3_aa: CASSEGADRDYEQYF

d_call: NA
v_call: TRBV6-2/TRBV6-3
j_call: TRBJ2-7
cdr3_aa: CASSRGTAVEQYF

d_call: NA
v_call: TRBV20-1
j_call: TRBJ1-5
cdr3_aa: CSANHQGLNQPQHF

d_call: NA
v_call: TRBV6-1
j_call: TRBJ1-6
cdr3_aa: CASSRSGNSPLHF

d_call: TRBD2
v_call: TRBV24-1
j_call: TRBJ2-5
cdr3_aa: CATGTSGETQYF

d_call: NA
v_call: TRBV6-5
j_call: TRBJ1-2
cdr3_aa: CASSSHIDRNGYTF

d_call: NA
v_call: TRBV28
j_call: TRBJ1-1
cdr3_aa: CASSTLWGATDTEAFF

d_call: TRBD1
v_call: TRBV13
j_call: TRBJ2-7
cdr3_aa: CASSLGGGQESSYEQYF

d_call: TRBD1
v_call: TRBV7-8
j_call: TRBJ1-6
cdr3_aa: CASSPPGQGSGDLHF

d_call: NA
v_call: TRBV4-2
j_call: TRBJ2-5
cdr3_aa: CASSLGEGETQYF

d_call: NA
v_call: TRBV18
j_call: TRBJ1-6
cdr3_aa: CASSPGAGTYNSPLHF

d_call: NA
v_call: TRBV6-1
j_call: TRBJ2-7
cdr3_aa: CASSESGGTGTYEQYF

d_call: TRBD2
v_call: TRBV12-3/TRBV12-4
j_call: TRBJ2-5
cdr3_aa: CASSRAGGPIETQYF

d_call: NA
v_call: TRBV5-1
j_call: TRBJ1-1
cdr3_aa: CASSFQGDTEAFF

d_call: NA
v_call: TRBV27
j_call: TRBJ1-1
cdr3_aa: CASSLSVRGENTEAFF

d_call: TRBD2
v_call: TRBV2
j_call: TRBJ2-2
cdr3_aa: CASSEFLAGGPNTGELFF

d_call: TRBD2
v_call: TRBV24-1
j_call: TRBJ2-2
cdr3_aa: CATSDTPSRGGPHGELFF

d_call: NA
v_call: TRBV11-2
j_call: TRBJ2-2
cdr3_aa: CASSQPRGGSNAGELFF

d_call: NA
v_call: TRBV18
j_call: TRBJ1-2
cdr3_aa: CASSPLSGQSYGYTF

d_call: NA
v_call: TRBV20-1
j_call: TRBJ2-5
cdr3_aa: CSARLQQETQYF

d_call: NA
v_call: TRBV6-2/TRBV6-3
j_call: TRBJ2-1
cdr3_aa: CASSYRPSPVDNEQFF

d_call: NA
v_call: TRBV28
j_call: TRBJ2-7
cdr3_aa: CASSLSPGGVFSYEQYF

d_call: TRBD1
v_call: TRBV6-6
j_call: TRBJ2-2
cdr3_aa: CASRTTGTGPTGELFF

d_call: NA
v_call: TRBV20-1
j_call: TRBJ1-1
cdr3_aa: CSVRSQGKNTEAFF

d_call: TRBD2
v_call: TRBV7-2
j_call: TRBJ2-7
cdr3_aa: CASSPGLAGVYEQYF

d_call: NA
v_call: TRBV12-3/TRBV12-4
j_call: TRBJ2-5
cdr3_aa: CASAGDGRRETQYF

d_call: NA
v_call: TRBV29-1
j_call: TRBJ1-2
cdr3_aa: CSVDASNYGYTF

d_call: NA
v_call: TRBV6-1
j_call: TRBJ1-5
cdr3_aa: CASSKGSGWIDQPQHF

d_call: TRBD2
v_call: TRBV11-2
j_call: TRBJ2-7
cdr3_aa: CASSLVPSGELSYEQYF

d_call: TRBD2
v_call: TRBV2
j_call: TRBJ2-2
cdr3_aa: CASSVTSNTGELFF

d_call: TRBD2
v_call: TRBV27
j_call: TRBJ2-7
cdr3_aa: CASSSSGRALDEQYF

d_call: TRBD2
v_call: TRBV5-1
j_call: TRBJ2-7
cdr3_aa: CASSLEVGASGRAEQYF

d_call: TRBD1
v_call: TRBV11-2
j_call: TRBJ2-7
cdr3_aa: CASSVAPTGSYEQYF

d_call: NA
v_call: TRBV6-1
j_call: TRBJ1-5
cdr3_aa: CASLQGYSNQPQHF

d_call: NA
v_call: TRBV12-3/TRBV12-4
j_call: TRBJ1-6
cdr3_aa: CASSLSPRQARNSPLHF

d_call: NA
v_call: TRBV10-1
j_call: TRBJ1-2
cdr3_aa: CASSESGDRIYGYTF

d_call: NA
v_call: TRBV5-1
j_call: TRBJ2-7
cdr3_aa: CASSSGRAAYEQYF

d_call: NA
v_call: TRBV27
j_call: TRBJ2-5
cdr3_aa: CASSLVRAGPQYF

d_call: NA
v_call: TRBV6-5
j_call: TRBJ1-2
cdr3_aa: CASSYKGNNGYTF

d_call: TRBD1
v_call: TRBV12-3/TRBV12-4
j_call: TRBJ2-7
cdr3_aa: CASTRDREAHEQYF

d_call: NA
v_call: TRBV6-7
j_call: TRBJ1-2
cdr3_aa: CASRSSNWQLSDGYTF

d_call: TRBD1
v_call: TRBV28
j_call: TRBJ1-1
cdr3_aa: CATGTGVHTEAFF

d_call: TRBD2
v_call: TRBV6-1
j_call: TRBJ2-1
cdr3_aa: CASSGLTSGGSNEQFF

d_call: TRBD2
v_call: TRBV7-9
j_call: TRBJ2-5
cdr3_aa: CASSLWAEGLAVHDTQYF

d_call: NA
v_call: TRBV27
j_call: TRBJ2-7
cdr3_aa: CASATPRVTPTYEQCF

d_call: TRBD1
v_call: TRBV2
j_call: TRBJ1-5
cdr3_aa: CASSVGTVQPQHF

d_call: TRBD2
v_call: TRBV30
j_call: TRBJ2-5
cdr3_aa: CAWSVGLAGDLETQYF

d_call: NA
v_call: TRBV7-9
j_call: TRBJ1-1
cdr3_aa: CASSLVQVLAFF

d_call: NA
v_call: TRBV4-1
j_call: TRBJ1-1
cdr3_aa: CASSQGTWNTEAFF

d_call: NA
v_call: TRBV29-1
j_call: TRBJ1-2
cdr3_aa: CSVAQGDYGYTF

d_call: TRBD1
v_call: TRBV12-3/TRBV12-4
j_call: TRBJ1-6
cdr3_aa: CASSPRQGAGSPLHF

d_call: NA
v_call: TRBV6-5
j_call: TRBJ2-7
cdr3_aa: CASSYSRGGYEQYF

d_call: NA
v_call: TRBV7-3
j_call: TRBJ2-5
cdr3_aa: CASSRGKGETQYF